Listed below are T cell receptor beta chains from one sample, sequenced in a study of stem cell transplantation in POMP-related autoinflammatory disease. The data were produced by immunoSEQ multiplex PCR, yet TCRdb's version contains in-frame clones alone and is incomplete. The sample records about 32,000 clones, 88% being singletons. Sequenced material: CD4+ T cells from PBMCs, taken before stem cell transplantation. All receptors come from a human donor with POMP-related autoinflammation and immune dysregulation (PRAID). Both conserved end residues are part of each CDR3. The D gene is left open where the match is weak. Clone size is not always given. Where it is, it says once, few, many or a class for expanded clones.

abundance: -; v_gene: TRBV7-2; j_gene: TRBJ2-3; d_gene: TRBD1; CDR3aa: CASSGDRGSNTQYF; CDR3nt: TGTGCCAGCAGCGGAGACAGGGGGAGCAATACGCAGTATTTT
abundance: -; v_gene: TRBV12-2; j_gene: TRBJ2-7; d_gene: -; CDR3aa: CASRLGLASSYEQYF; CDR3nt: TGTGCAAGTCGCTTAGGTTTGGCGAGCTCCTACGAGCAGTACTTC
abundance: -; v_gene: TRBV4-2; j_gene: TRBJ2-5; d_gene: -; CDR3aa: CASSQGPGPQETQYF; CDR3nt: TGTGCCAGCAGCCAGGGGCCGGGCCCCCAAGAGACCCAGTACTTC
abundance: -; v_gene: TRBV4-1; j_gene: TRBJ1-1; d_gene: TRBD1; CDR3aa: CASSQDRDTEAFF; CDR3nt: TGCGCCAGCAGCCAGGACAGGGACACTGAAGCTTTCTTT
abundance: -; v_gene: TRBV28; j_gene: TRBJ2-5; d_gene: TRBD2; CDR3aa: CASGLAGPQETQYF; CDR3nt: TGTGCCAGCGGACTAGCGGGCCCCCAAGAGACCCAGTACTTC
abundance: -; v_gene: TRBV6-6; j_gene: TRBJ1-3; d_gene: -; CDR3aa: CASTYSGNTIYF; CDR3nt: TGTGCCAGCACTTACTCCGGAAACACCATATATTTT
abundance: -; v_gene: TRBV9; j_gene: TRBJ1-4; d_gene: TRBD1; CDR3aa: CASSVRQGGGEEKLFF; CDR3nt: TGTGCCAGCAGCGTTCGACAGGGAGGGGGCGAGGAAAAACTGTTTTTT
abundance: -; v_gene: TRBV5-1; j_gene: TRBJ2-4; d_gene: -; CDR3aa: CASSLDGGIAKNIQYF; CDR3nt: TGCGCCAGCAGCTTGGACGGAGGGATAGCCAAAAACATTCAGTACTTC
abundance: -; v_gene: TRBV15; j_gene: TRBJ2-3; d_gene: TRBD1; CDR3aa: CATGSTGGTDTQYF; CDR3nt: TGTGCCACCGGTTCGACAGGGGGAACAGATACGCAGTATTTT
abundance: -; v_gene: TRBV5-1; j_gene: TRBJ2-5; d_gene: -; CDR3aa: CASSLGFQETQYF; CDR3nt: TGCGCCAGCAGCTTGGGATTTCAAGAGACCCAGTACTTC
abundance: -; v_gene: TRBV5-4; j_gene: TRBJ1-1; d_gene: -; CDR3aa: CASSLDLLNTEAFF; CDR3nt: TGTGCCAGCAGCTTGGATCTTTTGAACACTGAAGCTTTCTTT
abundance: -; v_gene: TRBV18; j_gene: TRBJ2-6; d_gene: TRBD1; CDR3aa: CASSRLGQGKSAGANVLTF; CDR3nt: TGTGCCAGCTCACGACTCGGACAGGGTAAAAGTGCTGGGGCCAACGTCCTGACTTTC
abundance: -; v_gene: TRBV6-5; j_gene: TRBJ1-5; d_gene: TRBD1; CDR3aa: CASRRDSYQPQHF; CDR3nt: TGTGCCAGCAGGCGGGACAGCTATCAGCCCCAGCATTTT
abundance: -; v_gene: TRBV28; j_gene: TRBJ1-3; d_gene: -; CDR3aa: CASGGAGNTIYF; CDR3nt: TGTGCCAGCGGGGGCGCTGGAAACACCATATATTTT
abundance: -; v_gene: TRBV14; j_gene: TRBJ2-1; d_gene: -; CDR3aa: CASSQERGRRWFF; CDR3nt: TGTGCCAGCAGCCAAGAGAGGGGACGCCGATGGTTCTTC
abundance: -; v_gene: TRBV19; j_gene: TRBJ2-7; d_gene: TRBD1; CDR3aa: CASSSPGTATYEQYF; CDR3nt: TGTGCCAGTAGTAGCCCCGGGACAGCTACCTACGAGCAGTACTTC
abundance: -; v_gene: TRBV9; j_gene: TRBJ1-1; d_gene: -; CDR3aa: CASSPQNTEAFF; CDR3nt: TGTGCCAGCAGCCCCCAGAACACTGAAGCTTTCTTT
abundance: few; v_gene: TRBV10-1; j_gene: TRBJ1-1; d_gene: -; CDR3aa: CASSYGPDTEAFF; CDR3nt: TGCGCCAGCAGCTATGGACCAGACACTGAAGCTTTCTTT
abundance: -; v_gene: TRBV18; j_gene: TRBJ1-2; d_gene: TRBD1; CDR3aa: CASSPARTGNSYGYTF; CDR3nt: TGTGCCAGCTCACCGGCGCGGACAGGGAATTCCTATGGCTACACCTTC
abundance: -; v_gene: TRBV6-1; j_gene: TRBJ2-3; d_gene: -; CDR3aa: CASSEGKGTGNADTQYF; CDR3nt: TGTGCCAGCAGTGAAGGAAAGGGAACAGGGAACGCAGATACGCAGTATTTT
abundance: -; v_gene: TRBV14; j_gene: TRBJ1-4; d_gene: -; CDR3aa: CASSRGFRERGDEKLFF; CDR3nt: TGTGCCAGCAGCCGTGGCTTCCGGGAAAGGGGGGATGAAAAACTGTTTTTT
abundance: -; v_gene: TRBV6-6; j_gene: TRBJ2-7; d_gene: -; CDR3aa: CASSYSDEQYF; CDR3nt: TGTGCCAGCAGTTACTCGGACGAGCAGTACTTC
abundance: -; v_gene: TRBV4-1; j_gene: TRBJ1-5; d_gene: -; CDR3aa: CASSQYQLSNQPQHF; CDR3nt: TGCGCCAGCAGCCAATATCAGTTGAGCAATCAGCCCCAGCATTTT
abundance: few; v_gene: TRBV19; j_gene: TRBJ1-2; d_gene: -; CDR3aa: CASSMGPGFDGYTF; CDR3nt: TGTGCCAGTAGTATGGGGCCAGGGTTTGATGGCTACACCTTC
abundance: -; v_gene: TRBV6-1; j_gene: TRBJ1-2; d_gene: -; CDR3aa: CASSLAPGGRGYTF; CDR3nt: TGTGCCAGCAGCCTAGCCCCCGGGGGACGGGGCTACACCTTC
abundance: -; v_gene: TRBV5-1; j_gene: TRBJ2-2; d_gene: -; CDR3aa: CASSLASAGELFF; CDR3nt: TGCGCCAGCAGCTTGGCGTCCGCCGGGGAGCTGTTTTTT
abundance: few; v_gene: TRBV5-1; j_gene: TRBJ2-2; d_gene: -; CDR3aa: CASNRDSAGASTGELFF; CDR3nt: TGCGCCAGCAATCGAGACTCGGCAGGGGCTTCCACCGGGGAGCTGTTTTTT
abundance: -; v_gene: TRBV6-1; j_gene: TRBJ1-2; d_gene: -; CDR3aa: CASSEGPYGYTF; CDR3nt: TGTGCCAGCAGTGAAGGCCCCTATGGCTACACCTTC
abundance: once; v_gene: TRBV7-9; j_gene: TRBJ2-7; d_gene: -; CDR3aa: CASSSGQFKQYF; CDR3nt: TGTGCCAGCAGCTCGGGACAATTTAAGCAGTACTTC
abundance: -; v_gene: TRBV4-2; j_gene: TRBJ2-2; d_gene: TRBD2; CDR3aa: CASSQAPRGRMAGELFF; CDR3nt: TGTGCCAGCAGCCAAGCCCCCCGCGGGAGAATGGCCGGGGAGCTGTTTTTT
abundance: -; v_gene: TRBV6-6; j_gene: TRBJ1-6; d_gene: -; CDR3aa: CASSYRGNNSPLHF; CDR3nt: TGTGCCAGCAGTTACAGGGGCAATAATTCACCCCTCCACTTT
abundance: -; v_gene: TRBV2; j_gene: TRBJ2-1; d_gene: -; CDR3aa: CASRTDYNEQFF; CDR3nt: TGTGCCAGTCGGACGGACTACAATGAGCAGTTCTTC
abundance: -; v_gene: TRBV7-3; j_gene: TRBJ2-3; d_gene: -; CDR3aa: CASSPIPPPGHLTDTQYF; CDR3nt: TGTGCCAGCAGCCCCATCCCGCCCCCGGGACACCTCACAGATACGCAGTATTTT
abundance: -; v_gene: TRBV4-2; j_gene: TRBJ2-3; d_gene: TRBD2; CDR3aa: CASSQDPGLAGARDTQYF; CDR3nt: TGTGCCAGCAGCCAAGATCCGGGACTAGCGGGGGCGAGAGATACGCAGTATTTT
abundance: -; v_gene: TRBV2; j_gene: TRBJ2-5; d_gene: -; CDR3aa: CASSQETQYF; CDR3nt: TGTGCCAGCAGTCAGGAGACCCAGTACTTC
abundance: -; v_gene: TRBV6-5; j_gene: TRBJ1-2; d_gene: TRBD1; CDR3aa: CASSYRGTGQVYTF; CDR3nt: TGTGCCAGCAGTTACCGCGGGACAGGACAGGTCTACACCTTC
abundance: -; v_gene: TRBV4-1; j_gene: TRBJ2-1; d_gene: TRBD2; CDR3aa: CASSFQGGDYNEQFF; CDR3nt: TGCGCCAGCAGCTTCCAGGGAGGGGACTACAATGAGCAGTTCTTC
abundance: -; v_gene: TRBV29-1; j_gene: TRBJ2-3; d_gene: -; CDR3aa: CSVSPDRSTDTQYF; CDR3nt: TGCAGCGTTTCACCGGACCGCAGCACAGATACGCAGTATTTT
abundance: -; v_gene: TRBV11-2; j_gene: TRBJ2-1; d_gene: TRBD2; CDR3aa: CASSLNPWLAGYNEQFF; CDR3nt: TGTGCCAGCAGCTTGAACCCTTGGCTAGCGGGTTACAATGAGCAGTTCTTC
abundance: -; v_gene: TRBV4-2; j_gene: TRBJ2-5; d_gene: -; CDR3aa: CASSPTYQETQYF; CDR3nt: TGTGCCAGCAGCCCTACGTACCAAGAGACCCAGTACTTC
abundance: -; v_gene: TRBV18; j_gene: TRBJ2-5; d_gene: -; CDR3aa: CASSPKKRDQETQYF; CDR3nt: TGTGCCAGCTCACCAAAAAAGCGGGACCAAGAGACCCAGTACTTC
abundance: few; v_gene: TRBV7-2; j_gene: TRBJ1-1; d_gene: -; CDR3aa: CASIRVRNTEAFF; CDR3nt: TGTGCCAGCATCAGGGTACGGAACACTGAAGCTTTCTTT
abundance: -; v_gene: TRBV18; j_gene: TRBJ2-3; d_gene: -; CDR3aa: CASSPMTTTDTQYF; CDR3nt: TGTGCCAGCTCACCGATGACTACCACAGATACGCAGTATTTT
abundance: -; v_gene: TRBV5-1; j_gene: TRBJ2-1; d_gene: TRBD2; CDR3aa: CASSLEVSSGGNEQFF; CDR3nt: TGCGCCAGCAGCTTGGAAGTGTCTAGCGGGGGCAATGAGCAGTTCTTC
abundance: -; v_gene: TRBV7-9; j_gene: TRBJ2-5; d_gene: -; CDR3aa: CASSLLVQETQYF; CDR3nt: TGTGCCAGCAGCTTACTAGTTCAAGAGACCCAGTACTTC
abundance: few; v_gene: TRBV19; j_gene: TRBJ1-2; d_gene: -; CDR3aa: CASSLANYGYTF; CDR3nt: TGTGCCAGCAGTCTAGCTAACTATGGCTACACCTTC
abundance: -; v_gene: TRBV7-2; j_gene: TRBJ2-3; d_gene: -; CDR3aa: CASSLGARTQYF; CDR3nt: TGTGCCAGCAGCTTGGGGGCAAGGACGCAGTATTTT
abundance: -; v_gene: TRBV28; j_gene: TRBJ1-6; d_gene: TRBD1; CDR3aa: CASSLTGTGPYNSPLHF; CDR3nt: TGTGCCAGCAGCTTAACCGGGACAGGGCCCTATAATTCACCCCTCCACTTT
abundance: -; v_gene: TRBV4-1; j_gene: TRBJ1-3; d_gene: -; CDR3aa: CASSHRDRGNTIYF; CDR3nt: TGCGCCAGCAGCCACCGGGACCGAGGAAACACCATATATTTT
abundance: -; v_gene: TRBV5-8; j_gene: TRBJ2-5; d_gene: -; CDR3aa: CASSTTVGETQYF; CDR3nt: TGTGCCAGCAGCACCACAGTCGGGGAGACCCAGTACTTC
abundance: -; v_gene: TRBV7-9; j_gene: TRBJ2-3; d_gene: -; CDR3aa: CASSLWGSGTDTQYF; CDR3nt: TGTGCCAGCAGCTTATGGGGGAGTGGTACAGATACGCAGTATTTT
abundance: -; v_gene: TRBV5-1; j_gene: TRBJ1-4; d_gene: -; CDR3aa: CASSLGAGAREKLFF; CDR3nt: TGCGCCAGCAGCCTGGGGGCGGGGGCGCGCGAAAAACTGTTTTTT
abundance: -; v_gene: TRBV4-1; j_gene: TRBJ1-5; d_gene: -; CDR3aa: CASSRYRDSNQPQHF; CDR3nt: TGCGCCAGCAGCCGATACAGGGATAGCAATCAGCCCCAGCATTTT
abundance: -; v_gene: TRBV6-4; j_gene: TRBJ1-6; d_gene: TRBD1; CDR3aa: CASSPDRGNSPLHF; CDR3nt: TGTGCCAGCAGCCCGGACAGGGGGAATTCACCCCTCCACTTT
abundance: few; v_gene: TRBV4-1; j_gene: TRBJ1-5; d_gene: -; CDR3aa: CASSPQGGGQPQHF; CDR3nt: TGCGCCAGCAGCCCCCAGGGAGGGGGACAGCCCCAGCATTTT
abundance: -; v_gene: TRBV7-9; j_gene: TRBJ1-2; d_gene: TRBD1; CDR3aa: CASSLRGRDRSNYGYTF; CDR3nt: TGTGCCAGCAGCTTAAGAGGAAGGGACAGATCTAACTATGGCTACACCTTC
abundance: -; v_gene: TRBV6-1; j_gene: TRBJ1-5; d_gene: -; CDR3aa: CASSGGGSNQPQHF; CDR3nt: TGTGCCAGCAGTGGGGGGGGGAGCAATCAGCCCCAGCATTTT
abundance: -; v_gene: TRBV4-1; j_gene: TRBJ2-3; d_gene: -; CDR3aa: CASSPPTADTQYF; CDR3nt: TGCGCCAGCAGCCCCCCGACAGCGGATACGCAGTATTTT
abundance: -; v_gene: TRBV19; j_gene: TRBJ2-1; d_gene: TRBD2; CDR3aa: CASSIELAGGYEQFF; CDR3nt: TGTGCCAGTAGTATAGAACTAGCGGGGGGCTATGAGCAGTTCTTC